The source of this TCR beta chain is a study of PD-1 blockade in classical Hodgkin lymphoma. Study-level background: Nivolumab 3 mg/kg was given intravenously every 2 weeks. Study-level results: Newly diagnosed patients were reported to start with lower TCR diversity than healthy donors. Initiation of nivolumab under 1 year after ASCT led to exclusion of patients. CD4+ TCR diversity, unlike CD8+, climbed significantly by C4D1.

Trimming removed 6 bases at V and 7 bases at J, with 13 bases between. Germline assignment: CDR1 MNHEY and CDR2 SVGAGI. The length of the CDR3 is 13 residues. Every patient relapsed after autologous stem cell transplantation, and brentuximab vedotin exposure varied. Assay: immunoSEQ multiplex PCR; the TCRdb copy retains only in-frame clones and omits some. The sample has 35,000 to 45,000 clones; around 86% are singletons. A word on this clone: The antigen is undetermined.

This sample comprised peripheral blood mononuclear cells (PBMCs), obtained at baseline. The TCR sequence derives from a human donor with classical Hodgkin lymphoma. The chain joins TRBV6-5 to TRBJ1-5; the D gene is possibly TRBD1 (5 bases). The CDR3 DNA sequence: TGTGCCAGCAGGGGCAGGGAAGGGCAGCCCCAGCATTTT. Translated: CASRGREGQPQHF.